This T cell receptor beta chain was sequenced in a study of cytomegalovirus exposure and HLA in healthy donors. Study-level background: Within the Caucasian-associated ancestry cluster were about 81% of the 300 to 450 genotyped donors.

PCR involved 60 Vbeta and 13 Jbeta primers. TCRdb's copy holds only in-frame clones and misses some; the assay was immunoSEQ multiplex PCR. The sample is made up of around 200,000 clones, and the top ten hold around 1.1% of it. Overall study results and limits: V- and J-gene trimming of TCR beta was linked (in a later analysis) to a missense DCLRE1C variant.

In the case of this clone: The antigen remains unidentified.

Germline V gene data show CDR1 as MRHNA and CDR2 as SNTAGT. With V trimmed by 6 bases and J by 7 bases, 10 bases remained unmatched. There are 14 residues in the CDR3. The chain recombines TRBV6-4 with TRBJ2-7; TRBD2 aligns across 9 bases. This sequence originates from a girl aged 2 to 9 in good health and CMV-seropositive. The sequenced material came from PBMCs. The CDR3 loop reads CASRVIAGAGEQYF. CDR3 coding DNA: TGTGCCAGCAGAGTGATAGCGGGAGCGGGTGAGCAGTACTTC.